This entry lists 13 T cell receptor beta chains sequenced from one sample in a study of Graves' ophthalmopathy and Graves' hyperthyroidism. As the template, RNA transcripts were used to amplify TCR beta CDR3 regions. HTBI primers were employed in first-round RT-PCR, then a second-round multiplex PCR followed. TCRdb independently ran MiXCR on the multiplex PCR reads; one entry per CDR3 protein. Counted here are about 700,000 distinct CDR3 sequences, under 50% occurring once; the ten biggest clones make up over 2.5%. Sequencing used peripheral blood. Source of these receptors: an adult man with Graves' ophthalmopathy.

There are a few counts of this clonotype. V usage is TRBV5-4 and J usage is TRBJ2-2, with D possibly being TRBD1 (5 bases). The CDR3 length is 14 residues. The V gene lost 1 base and the J gene lost 5 bases, with 9 bases spanning the gap. The V gene's germline CDR1 is SGHNT and CDR2 YYREEE (reference sequence). The DNA for the CDR3 is TGTGCCAGCAGCTTGCTGGACAAGACCGGGGAGCTGTTTTTT. This sequence encodes CASSLLDKTGELFF. Complete variable domain (other parts from reference TRBV5-4 and TRBJ2-2): ETGVTQSPTHLIKTRGQQVTLRCSSQSGHNTVSWYQQALGQGPQFIFQYYREEENGRGNFPPRFSGLQFPNYSSELNVNALELDDSALYLCASSLLDKTGELFFGEGSRLTVL.

A note on this clonotype: A much larger clone differs from this one at a single base, so this may be a read error. No conserved phenylalanine or tryptophan is present at the end of the CDR3, so a read error is the likely explanation. In nucleotides, the CDR3 is TGTGCCAGCAGGGCAGACATGAACACTGAAGCTTTCTCT. It yields the protein CASRADMNTEAFS. The chain carries TRBV19 and TRBJ1-1; D is possibly TRBD1 (5 bases). CDR1 LNHDA and CDR2 SQIVND come from the germline V gene (reference sequence). This CDR3 contains 13 residues. Trimming took 9 bases from V and 0 from J, leaving 11 bases between them.

Remarks on this clonotype: Just one base apart from a much larger clone, this may be a read error. The chain recombines TRBV10-2 with TRBJ2-6, with D maybe TRBD1 (5 bases). This CDR3 is built from 17 residues. Germline V CDR1 and CDR2: WSHSY, SAAADI. The CDR3 sequence: CASSSYSLHSGASVLTF. CDR3 DNA sequence: TGTGCCAGCAGTAGCTACTCACTCCACTCTGGGGCCAGCGTCCTGACTTTC.

This rearrangement joins TRBV7-2 to TRBJ1-5, with D possibly matching TRBD1 (5 bases). With 5 bases removed from V and 3 bases from J, the gap between germline ends came to 14 bases. The CDR3 contains 15 residues. The germline CDR1 and CDR2 sequences are SGHTA and FQGNSA. The CDR3 reads CASSRTPGINQPQHF. The CDR3 DNA reads as TGTGCCAGCAGCCGAACCCCAGGGATCAATCAGCCCCAGCATTTT.

The chain links TRBV7-8 to TRBJ2-2; either TRBD1 or TRBD2 may fit D (5 bases each). The CDR3 sequence is 16 residues long. Germline CDR1 is SGHVS and CDR2 is FQNEAQ. The V end lost 5 bases, the J end lost 1 base, and 14 bases lay between the germline ends. CDR3 loop: CASSRTWDQNTGELFF. The CDR3 bases are TGTGCCAGCAGCCGAACCTGGGACCAGAACACCGGGGAGCTGTTTTTT.

The V gene is TRBV20-1, the J gene TRBJ2-7; D call uncertain. CDR1 and CDR2 (germline): DFQATT, SNEGSKA (reference sequence). CDR3 size: 14 residues. Trimming left V 4 bases short and J 7 bases short, with 20 bases between. The CDR3: CSATYAANTGEQYF. CDR3 sequence (DNA): TGCAGTGCTACGTACGCGGCGAACACCGGGGAGCAGTACTTC.

The chain has TRBV9 and TRBJ2-7; perhaps TRBD2 as D (5 bases). Trimming took 4 bases from V and 3 from J, leaving 17 bases between them. The CDR3 spans 15 residues. Germline V gives CDR1 SGDLS, CDR2 YYNGEE. The CDR3, as DNA: TGTGCCAGCAGCACGGCCCCAATGGGAGTCTACGAGCAGTACTTC. This gives the protein CASSTAPMGVYEQYF.

Notes on this clonotype: A much larger clonotype is one base distant, so this may be a read error. The CDR3 does not end in the conserved phenylalanine or tryptophan, so this is likely a read error. This chain uses TRBV14 with TRBJ2-7, with 7 bases aligning to TRBD2. Germline values: CDR1 SGHDN, CDR2 FVKESK. The junction had 6 bases not matched to a gene; V was cut back by 4 bases and J by 3 bases. CDR3 size: 14 residues. The CDR3 coding sequence is TGTGCCAGCAGCCGCCCTAGCGGCGGCTACGAGCAGTACTGC. Protein product: CASSRPSGGYEQYC.

As regards this clonotype: A clone one base away is much larger, so this may be a read error. This is likely a read error, given that the CDR3 carries no conserved phenylalanine or tryptophan at its end. V and J are TRBV20-1 and TRBJ2-7; possibly TRBD1 for D (6 bases). The ends were cut back, 4 bases at V and 0 bases at J, with 10 bases in the middle. This CDR3 contains 13 residues. Germline lookup yields CDR1 DFQATT and CDR2 SNEGSKA (reference sequence). The CDR3 is CSATDSASYEQYL. CDR3 sequence (DNA): TGCAGTGCTACGGACAGTGCCTCCTACGAGCAGTACCTC.

To note about this clonotype: One end of the junction varies from germline; a read error may be responsible. This sequence joins TRBV9 and TRBJ1-2; 8 bases are a match to TRBD1. The CDR3 covers 13 residues. Germline values: CDR1 SGDLS, CDR2 YYNGEE. The CDR3 DNA reads TGTGCCAGCAGCGTTGGACCAGGGGGCACTGAAGCTTTC. It encodes CASSVGPGGTEAF.

In this sample, this clonotype turned up many times. The V and J genes are TRBV7-2 and TRBJ2-5; D may be TRBD2 (6 bases). Trimming took 4 bases from V and 5 from J, leaving 17 bases between them. Per germline, CDR1 SGHTA and CDR2 FQGNSA. The CDR3 loop spans 15 amino acids. CDR3 sequence (DNA): TGTGCCAGCAGCTCCCCCGACTGGGGGGTGGAGACCCAGTACTTC. Residues: CASSSPDWGVETQYF.

In its sample, this clonotype was seen many times. This chain uses TRBV7-2 with TRBJ2-7; tentatively, D is TRBD1 (6 bases). Trimming stripped 5 bases from V and 3 bases from J, with 17 bases between. The CDR3 loop spans 15 amino acids. CDR1 and CDR2 (germline): SGHTA, FQGNSA. The CDR3 protein is CASSPHGLGGYEQYF. DNA for the CDR3: TGTGCCAGCAGCCCACACGGCCTAGGGGGCTACGAGCAGTACTTC.

The table lists this clonotype with many counts. The rearrangement joins TRBV6-5 to TRBJ2-5; D unresolved. V was trimmed by 4 bases and J by 2 bases, leaving 8 bases between them. This CDR3 has 13 amino acids. The germline CDR1 and CDR2 sequences are MNHEY and SVGAGI. In nucleotides, the CDR3 is TGTGCCAGCAGTTGGTTGCGACAAGAGACCCAGTACTTC. Residues: CASSWLRQETQYF.